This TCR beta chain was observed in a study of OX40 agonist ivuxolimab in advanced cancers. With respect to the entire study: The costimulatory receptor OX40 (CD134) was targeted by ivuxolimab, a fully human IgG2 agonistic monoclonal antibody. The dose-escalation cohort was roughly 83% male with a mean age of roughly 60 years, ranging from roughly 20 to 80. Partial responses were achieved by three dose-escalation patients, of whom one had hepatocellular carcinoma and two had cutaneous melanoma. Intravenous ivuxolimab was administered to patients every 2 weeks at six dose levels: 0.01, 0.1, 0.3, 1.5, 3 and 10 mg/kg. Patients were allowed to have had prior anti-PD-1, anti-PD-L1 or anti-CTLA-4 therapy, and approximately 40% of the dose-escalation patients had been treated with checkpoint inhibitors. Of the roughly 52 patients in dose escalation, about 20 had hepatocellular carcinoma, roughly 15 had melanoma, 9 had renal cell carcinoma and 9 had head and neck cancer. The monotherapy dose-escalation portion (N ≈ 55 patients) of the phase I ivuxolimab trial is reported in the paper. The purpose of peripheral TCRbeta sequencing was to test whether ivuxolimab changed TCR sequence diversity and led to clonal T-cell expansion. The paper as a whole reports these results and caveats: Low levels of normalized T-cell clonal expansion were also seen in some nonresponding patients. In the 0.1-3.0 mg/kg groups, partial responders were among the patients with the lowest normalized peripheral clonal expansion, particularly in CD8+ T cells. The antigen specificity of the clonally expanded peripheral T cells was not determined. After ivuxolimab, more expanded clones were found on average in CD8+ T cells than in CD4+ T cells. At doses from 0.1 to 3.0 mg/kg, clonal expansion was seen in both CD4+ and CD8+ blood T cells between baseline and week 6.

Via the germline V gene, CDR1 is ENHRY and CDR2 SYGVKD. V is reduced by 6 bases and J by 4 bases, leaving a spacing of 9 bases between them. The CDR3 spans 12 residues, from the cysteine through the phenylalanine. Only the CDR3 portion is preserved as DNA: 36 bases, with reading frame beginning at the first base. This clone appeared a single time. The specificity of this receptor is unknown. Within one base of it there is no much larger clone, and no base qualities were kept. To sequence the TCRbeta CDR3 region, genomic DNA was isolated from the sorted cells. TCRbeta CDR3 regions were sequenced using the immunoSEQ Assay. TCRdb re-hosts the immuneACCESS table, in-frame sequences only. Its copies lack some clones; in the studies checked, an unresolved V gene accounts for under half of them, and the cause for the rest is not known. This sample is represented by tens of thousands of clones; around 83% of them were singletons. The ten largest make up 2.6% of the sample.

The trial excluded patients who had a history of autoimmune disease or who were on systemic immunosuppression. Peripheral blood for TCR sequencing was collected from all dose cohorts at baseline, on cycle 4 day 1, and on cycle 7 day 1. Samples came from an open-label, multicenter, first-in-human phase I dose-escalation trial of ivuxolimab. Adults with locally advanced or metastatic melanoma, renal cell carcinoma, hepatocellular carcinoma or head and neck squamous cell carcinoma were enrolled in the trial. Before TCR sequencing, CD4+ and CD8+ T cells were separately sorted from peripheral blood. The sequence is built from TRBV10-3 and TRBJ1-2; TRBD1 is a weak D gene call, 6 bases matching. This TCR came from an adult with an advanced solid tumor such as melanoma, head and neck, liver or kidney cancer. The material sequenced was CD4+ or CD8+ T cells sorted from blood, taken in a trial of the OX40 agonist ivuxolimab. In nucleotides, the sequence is TGTGCCATCAGCGAGGGGGGCTATGGCTACACCTTC. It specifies CAISEGGYGYTF.